The rows below give T cell receptor beta chains drawn from one sample of a study of response to subunit inactivated influenza vaccine. One entry per CDR3 protein, called by TCRdb with MiXCR from the RT-PCR reads. This table has approximately 500,000 distinct CDR3 sequences, approximately 13% appearing once. The sequencing here drew on PBMCs from blood, taken roughly 46 days after vaccination. These receptors were collected from a man between 45 and 60 years old who received an inactivated influenza vaccine. Each CDR3 is given with its conserved first and last residue. D genes are given only for firm matches. Expanded clones are given a class, and other clones once, few, many or no size at all.

16	TRBV4-3	TRBJ2-2	few	-	CASSLGRAWVAGELFF	TGCGCCAGCAGCCTTGGACGGGCTTGGGTGGCCGGGGAGCTGTTTTTT
14	TRBV6-2/TRBV6-3	TRBJ2-1	many	TRBD1	CASSFGGQGTEQFF	TGTGCCAGCAGCTTTGGGGGACAGGGTACTGAGCAGTTCTTC
18	TRBV7-6	TRBJ2-2	few	TRBD2	CASSPSWSSGTNTGELFF	TGTGCCAGCAGCCCTAGTTGGTCTAGCGGGACGAACACCGGGGAGCTGTTTTTT
16	TRBV4-2	TRBJ1-6	-	-	CASSQDPATGGSPLHF	TGTGCCAGCAGCCAAGATCCGGCGACAGGAGGATCACCCCTCCACTTT
19	TRBV6-2/TRBV6-3	TRBJ2-6	-	TRBD1	CASCPRIGTGRSGANVLTF	TGTGCCAGCTGTCCCAGGATTGGGACAGGGAGAAGCGGGGCCAACGTCCTGACTTTC
17	TRBV20-1	TRBJ2-6	-	TRBD2	CSARSSGRASGANVLTF	TGCAGTGCTAGATCTAGCGGGAGGGCATCTGGGGCCAACGTCCTGACTTTC
13	TRBV20-1	TRBJ2-7	-	TRBD1	CSAQDRGQGGQYF	TGCAGTGCGCAGGACAGGGGGCAGGGCGGGCAGTACTTC
15	TRBV3-1	TRBJ2-7	-	-	CASSQDFQGRYEQYF	TGTGCCAGCAGCCAAGATTTTCAGGGGCGCTACGAGCAGTACTTC
14	TRBV20-1	TRBJ1-1	few	-	CSARLGGGGTEAFF	TGCAGTGCTAGGCTCGGGGGAGGTGGAACTGAAGCTTTCTTT
13	TRBV4-1	TRBJ2-5	-	-	CASSQEVQETQYF	TGCGCCAGCAGCCAAGAAGTGCAAGAGACCCAGTACTTC
15	TRBV7-2	TRBJ2-5	-	TRBD2	CASSRVTGGQETQYF	TGTGCCAGCAGCCGCGTTACGGGAGGACAAGAGACCCAGTACTTC
17	TRBV28	TRBJ1-5	-	-	CASSMLGGLLSMQPQHF	TGTGCCAGCAGTATGCTTGGAGGACTCTTATCCATGCAGCCCCAGCATTTT
14	TRBV6-2/TRBV6-3	TRBJ1-5	few	-	CASSFQDSNQPQHF	TGTGCCAGCAGTTTCCAGGACAGCAATCAGCCCCAGCATTTT
14	TRBV28	TRBJ2-7	few	TRBD2	CASSLGGSIYEQYF	TGTGCCAGCAGTTTAGGCGGGAGTATCTACGAGCAGTACTTC
15	TRBV6-5	TRBJ2-2	many	TRBD1	CASSYSGQGAGELFF	TGTGCCAGCAGTTACTCGGGACAGGGGGCCGGGGAGCTGTTTTTT
14	TRBV12-3/TRBV12-4	TRBJ1-4	-	-	CASSLRVLRSGQFF	TGTGCCAGCAGTTTAAGGGTGTTAAGGTCAGGACAGTTTTTT
17	TRBV7-9	TRBJ2-1	few	-	CASSSAVGGTSYNEQFF	TGTGCCAGCAGCTCCGCGGTTGGCGGCACCTCCTACAATGAGCAGTTCTTC
11	TRBV20-1	TRBJ2-3	-	-	CRGANTDTQYF	TGCAGGGGTGCGAATACAGATACGCAGTATTTT
15	TRBV7-9	TRBJ1-6	-	-	CASSLSTGLRSPLHF	TGTGCCAGCAGCTTATCAACGGGTTTGCGTTCACCCCTCCACTTT
13	TRBV4-3	TRBJ2-1	many	-	CASSQELLDEQFF	TGCGCCAGCAGCCAAGAACTACTGGATGAGCAGTTCTTC
13	TRBV11-2	TRBJ2-1	few	-	CASGSGAGNEQFF	TGTGCCAGCGGCTCCGGGGCAGGGAATGAGCAGTTCTTC
12	TRBV25-1	TRBJ1-6	few	-	CASGRWNSPLHF	TGTGCCAGCGGCAGGTGGAATTCACCCCTCCACTTT
19	TRBV4-2	TRBJ2-6	-	-	CASSQDRPGWSSGANVLTF	TGTGCCAGCAGCCAAGATCGGCCGGGGTGGAGCTCTGGGGCCAACGTCCTGACTTTC
16	TRBV11-2	TRBJ2-4	few	TRBD1	CASSLGGQGAKNIQYF	TGTGCCAGCAGCTTAGGGGGACAGGGAGCCAAAAACATTCAGTACTTC
14	TRBV4-1	TRBJ1-1	many	-	CASTSARGRTEAFF	TGCGCCAGCACCAGTGCAAGGGGGAGAACTGAAGCTTTCTTT
13	TRBV4-3	TRBJ1-5	few	-	CASSQDLDQPQHF	TGCGCCAGCAGCCAAGATTTGGATCAGCCCCAGCATTTT
13	TRBV4-3	TRBJ2-1	-	-	CASSHRQGGEQFF	TGCGCCAGCAGCCACCGACAGGGAGGGGAGCAGTTCTTC
16	TRBV5-6	TRBJ2-3	-	TRBD1	CASTDRGRLYTDTQYF	TGTGCCAGCACGGACAGGGGAAGGCTTTACACAGATACGCAGTATTTT
13	TRBV20-1	TRBJ1-3	-	-	CSSLGLSGNTIYF	TGCAGTTCCCTCGGGCTCTCTGGAAACACCATATATTTT
13	TRBV2	TRBJ1-1	many	-	CASGPDMNTEAFF	TGTGCCAGCGGTCCGGATATGAACACTGAAGCTTTCTTT
13	TRBV6-1	TRBJ2-7	few	-	CASRLSPFYEQYF	TGTGCCAGCAGACTATCACCCTTTTACGAGCAGTACTTC
16	TRBV6-5	TRBJ2-3	-	TRBD2	CASSYPLAGGTDTQYF	TGTGCCAGCAGTTACCCCCTAGCGGGGGGCACAGATACGCAGTATTTT
14	TRBV28	TRBJ2-2	-	-	CASSFSWNTGEPFF	TGTGCCAGCAGTTTTAGTTGGAACACCGGGGAGCCGTTTTTT
16	TRBV12-3/TRBV12-4	TRBJ2-7	-	-	CASSNRMGPTPYEQYF	TGTGCCAGCAGTAACCGTATGGGACCGACTCCCTACGAGCAGTACTTC
16	TRBV11-3	TRBJ2-1	-	-	CASSLLRGSSYNEQFF	TGTGCCAGCAGCCTTCTGAGAGGGAGCTCCTACAATGAGCAGTTCTTC
14	TRBV27	TRBJ2-7	few	-	CASSPVSVTYEQYF	TGTGCCAGCAGCCCTGTAAGCGTAACCTACGAGCAGTACTTC
15	TRBV7-8	TRBJ1-6	few	TRBD1	CASSFTQGENSPLHF	TGTGCCAGCAGCTTTACCCAGGGGGAGAATTCACCCCTCCACTTT
15	TRBV2	TRBJ1-4	-	TRBD1	CASSDSTGVYEKLFF	TGTGCCAGCAGTGATTCGACAGGGGTGTATGAAAAACTGTTTTTT
17	TRBV7-6	TRBJ1-4	few	-	CASSLAPGLVGGEKLFF	TGTGCCAGCAGCTTAGCGCCAGGTTTGGTAGGGGGAGAAAAACTGTTTTTT
15	TRBV7-9	TRBJ1-1	once	TRBD1	CASSFPTGLNTEAFF	TGTGCCAGCAGTTTCCCGACAGGGTTGAACACTGAAGCTTTCTTT
16	TRBV28	TRBJ2-3	-	-	CASSRPDGSSTDTQYF	TGTGCCAGCAGCCGCCCGGACGGTTCTAGCACAGATACGCAGTATTTT